The entry below describes one TCR beta chain. The antigen remains unidentified. Study-wide findings and caveats: Tumor memory CD4+ T cell TCR gene usage was found to cluster with blood and lymph node memory CD4+ cells and with lymph node naive CD4+ cells.

Semi-nested PCR with Nested Universal Primer A followed constant-region reverse priming of full-length variable regions. TCRdb reprocessed the 5' RACE reads with MiXCR, giving one entry per CDR3 protein. The table records fewer than 75,000 distinct CDR3 sequences, roughly 25% of them present only once. The sorted Tregs were CD4+CD25+CD127-/low cells. The CDR3 consists of 15 residues. Germline trimming cut 1 base from V and 2 bases from J; bases unmatched to any gene: 3. The V gene is TRBV12-3 or TRBV12-4, the J gene TRBJ2-5; 8 bases match TRBD2. This receptor was obtained from a female donor with breast cancer. The sample comprised tumor-infiltrating Tregs sorted from the breast tumor. DNA for the CDR3: TGTGCCAGCAGTTTAGGGCGGGAGGCACAAGAGACCCAGTACTTC. Translated: CASSLGREAQETQYF.